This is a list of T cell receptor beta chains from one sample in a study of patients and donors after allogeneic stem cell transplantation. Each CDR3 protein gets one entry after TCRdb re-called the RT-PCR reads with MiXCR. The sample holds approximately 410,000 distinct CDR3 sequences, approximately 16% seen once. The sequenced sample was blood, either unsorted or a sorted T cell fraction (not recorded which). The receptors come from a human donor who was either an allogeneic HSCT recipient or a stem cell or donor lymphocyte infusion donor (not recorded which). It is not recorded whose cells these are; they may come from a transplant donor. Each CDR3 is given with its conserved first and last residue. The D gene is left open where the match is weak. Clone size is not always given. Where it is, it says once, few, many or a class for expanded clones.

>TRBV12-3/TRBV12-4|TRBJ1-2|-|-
CASSALGVNYGYTF
TGTGCCAGCAGTGCCCTGGGCGTTAACTATGGCTACACCTTC
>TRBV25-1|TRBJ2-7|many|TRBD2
CASGAGGSYEQYF
TGTGCCAGCGGGGCGGGAGGATCCTACGAGCAGTACTTC
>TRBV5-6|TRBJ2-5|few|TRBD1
CASSPHRDRGSETQYF
TGTGCCAGCAGCCCACACCGGGACAGGGGGAGCGAGACCCAGTACTTC
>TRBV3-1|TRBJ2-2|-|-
CASSQVWRIGELFF
TGTGCCAGCAGCCAAGTTTGGAGGATCGGGGAGCTGTTTTTT
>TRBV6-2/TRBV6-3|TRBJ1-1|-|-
CASSYGSSLEAFF
TGTGCCAGCAGTTACGGGTCTAGTCTTGAAGCTTTCTTT
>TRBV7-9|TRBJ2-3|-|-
CASSLPRDTQYF
TGTGCCAGCAGCTTACCCCGGGATACGCAGTATTTT
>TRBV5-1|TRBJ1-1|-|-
CASHIGTVNTEAFF
TGCGCCAGCCATATTGGAACCGTCAACACTGAAGCTTTCTTT
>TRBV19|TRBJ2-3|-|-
CASSPERTPTDTQYF
TGTGCCAGTAGTCCCGAGAGGACCCCCACAGATACGCAGTATTTT
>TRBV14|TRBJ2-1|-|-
CASSQGRRAVYNEQFF
TGTGCCAGCAGCCAAGGGAGGCGAGCGGTGTACAATGAGCAGTTCTTC
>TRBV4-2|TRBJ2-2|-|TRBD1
CASSQESGTGPNTGELFF
TGTGCCAGCAGCCAAGAAAGCGGGACAGGGCCGAACACCGGGGAGCTGTTTTTT
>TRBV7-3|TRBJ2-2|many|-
CASSLSGAIGELFF
TGTGCCAGCAGCCTCTCGGGGGCGATCGGGGAGCTGTTTTTT
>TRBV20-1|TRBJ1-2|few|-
CSATLTDRYGYTF
TGCAGTGCTACCCTTACCGACAGATATGGCTACACCTTC
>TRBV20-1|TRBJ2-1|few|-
CSARRGTSSYNEQFF
TGCAGTGCTAGACGGGGTACTAGCTCCTACAATGAGCAGTTCTTC
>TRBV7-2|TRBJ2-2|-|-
CASSLLRGTGELFF
TGTGCCAGCAGCTTACTGAGGGGTACCGGGGAGCTGTTTTTT
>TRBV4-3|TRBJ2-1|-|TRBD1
CASSTWTGPKSINEQFF
TGCGCCAGCAGCACCTGGACAGGGCCCAAATCAATCAATGAGCAGTTCTTC
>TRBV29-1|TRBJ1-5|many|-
CSVKRGTGNQPQHF
TGCAGCGTTAAGAGGGGGACTGGCAATCAGCCCCAGCATTTT
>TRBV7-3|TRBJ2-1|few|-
CASSLRRGSEQFF
TGTGCCAGCAGCTTAAGAAGAGGAAGTGAGCAGTTCTTC
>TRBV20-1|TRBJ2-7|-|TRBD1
CSAIDRDSYEQYF
TGCAGTGCGATCGACAGGGACTCCTACGAGCAGTACTTC
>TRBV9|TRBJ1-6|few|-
CASSVEGTGNSPLHF
TGTGCCAGCAGCGTAGAAGGCACGGGTAATTCACCCCTCCACTTT
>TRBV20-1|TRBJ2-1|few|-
CSASPSSLVAIYNEQFF
TGCAGTGCTAGCCCCTCGTCCCTAGTGGCCATTTACAATGAGCAGTTCTTC
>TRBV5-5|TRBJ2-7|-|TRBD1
CASSLSTGSYEQYF
TGTGCCAGCAGCTTGTCGACAGGGTCGTACGAGCAGTACTTC
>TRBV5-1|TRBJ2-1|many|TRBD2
CASSSLAGGFNEQFF
TGCGCCAGCAGCTCACTAGCGGGAGGGTTTAATGAGCAGTTCTTC
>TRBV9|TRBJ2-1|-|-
CASSAGSNEQFF
TGTGCCAGCAGCGCAGGAAGCAATGAGCAGTTCTTC
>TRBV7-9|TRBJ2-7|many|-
CASSTDSYEQYF
TGTGCCAGCAGCACAGACAGCTACGAGCAGTACTTC
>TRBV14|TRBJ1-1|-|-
CASSQTGEAKAFF
TGTGCCAGCAGCCAGACGGGGGAGGCCAAAGCTTTCTTT
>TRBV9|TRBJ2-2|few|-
CASSPQPGGELFF
TGTGCCAGCAGCCCCCAGCCGGGCGGGGAGCTGTTTTTT
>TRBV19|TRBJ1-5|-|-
CASSITDSNQPQHF
TGTGCCAGTAGTATAACGGATAGCAATCAGCCCCAGCATTTT
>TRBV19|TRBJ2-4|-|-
CASSIEGIRTNIQYF
TGTGCCAGTAGTATTGAGGGGATTCGGACGAACATTCAGTACTTC
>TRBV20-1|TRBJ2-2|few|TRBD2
CSARDSGRRFTGELFF
TGCAGTGCTAGAGATAGCGGGAGGAGGTTCACCGGGGAGCTGTTTTTT
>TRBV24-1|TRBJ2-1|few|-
CATSDPGNQGPGYNEQFF
TGTGCCACCAGTGATCCAGGGAACCAGGGACCTGGGTACAATGAGCAGTTCTTC
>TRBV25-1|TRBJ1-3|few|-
CASSDFWTATSGNTIYF
TGTGCCAGCAGTGACTTTTGGACAGCCACCTCTGGAAACACCATATATTTT